Presented here are 3 T cell receptor beta chains from one specimen sequenced in a study of CD8 T cells in ankylosing spondylitis. Each CDR3 protein gets one entry after TCRdb re-called the 5' RACE reads with MiXCR. The table shows about 92,000 distinct CDR3 sequences, with about 9.1% occurring only once. Sequenced: blood, either unsorted or a sorted T cell fraction (not recorded which). All receptors come from a male donor with ankylosing spondylitis or in good health (not recorded which).

This clonotype has at least ten counts. This sequence joins TRBV2 and TRBJ2-3; 9 bases are a match to TRBD2. V was clipped by 8 bases and J by 2 bases; unmatched bases: 5. Germline V gene data show CDR1 as SNHLY and CDR2 as FYNNEI. This CDR3 has 14 amino acids. The CDR3 loop reads CASGLAGSTDTQYF. CDR3 coding DNA: TGTGCCAGCGGCCTAGCGGGGTCCACAGATACGCAGTATTTT.

Many counts were recorded for this clonotype. This chain joins TRBV28 and TRBJ2-7; 12 bases map to TRBD1. Germline-derived CDR1 and CDR2 are MDHEN and SYDVKM. The CDR3 extends over 15 amino acids. The ends lost 6 bases at V and 7 bases at J; junction bases unmatched: 10. The CDR3: CASRSPGQGAGEQYF. In nucleotides, the CDR3 is TGTGCCAGCAGGTCGCCGGGACAGGGGGCAGGGGAGCAGTACTTC.

This clonotype was counted at least ten times. CDR3 DNA: TGTGCCAGCAGTTACCTCAAGACAGGGAAGGAGGTCGGCAATCAGCCCCAGCATTTT. Translated: CASSYLKTGKEVGNQPQHF. V gene TRBV6-5 combines with J gene TRBJ1-5; 7 bases align to TRBD1. The germline CDR1 and CDR2 sequences are MNHEY and SVGAGI. J gave up 2 bases and V 2 bases, and 15 bases lay outside the gene matches. The CDR3 extends over 19 amino acids.